A single sample gave rise to the 26 T cell receptor beta chains below, sequenced in a study of control samples from healthy donors and cancer patients. The protocol was immunoSEQ multiplex PCR, while the TCRdb copy is restricted to in-frame clones and leaves out a portion. The sample contains about 150,000 clones, over 85% of which appear only once. The specimen sequenced was blood. These receptors all stem from a man between 18 and 29 years old in good health.

The chain is built from TRBV19 and TRBJ2-4; 9 bases fit TRBD2. Germline V lookup: CDR1 LNHDA, CDR2 SQIVND (reference sequence). V lost 6 bases and J lost 3; bases outside the gene matches: 12. The CDR3 extends over 17 amino acids. CDR3 loop: CASSTLASGNVKNIQYF. CDR3 bases: TGTGCCAGTAGCACGCTGGCTAGCGGGAATGTCAAAAACATTCAGTACTTC. Looking up the rest from reference TRBV19 and TRBJ2-4 gives the full variable domain: DGGITQSPKYLFRKEGQNVTLSCEQNLNHDAMYWYRQDPGQGLRLIYYSQIVNDFQKGDIAEGYSVSREKKESFPLTVTSAQKNPTAFYLCASSTLASGNVKNIQYFGAGTRLSVL.

This sequence joins TRBV7-6 and TRBJ2-1; D may match TRBD1 or TRBD2 (5 bases each). The germline CDR1 and CDR2 sequences are SGHVS and FNYEAQ. Trimming removed 5 bases at V and 10 bases at J, with 15 bases between. CDR3 size: 13 residues. For the CDR3, the DNA is TGTGCCAGCAGCCCGACGGGGCCCCGAGAGCAGTTCTTC. Translation gives CASSPTGPREQFF.

This chain links TRBV9 with TRBJ2-7; TRBD1 aligns across 9 bases. CDR3 length: 14 amino acids. CDR1 and CDR2 from the germline V gene are SGDLS and YYNGEE. The J segment lost 2 bases and the V segment lost 3 bases, leaving 3 bases of the junction unmatched. The CDR3 loop is CASSGGQGPYEQYF. As DNA, the CDR3 is TGTGCCAGCAGCGGGGGACAGGGCCCCTACGAGCAGTACTTC.

This chain connects TRBV27 to TRBJ1-3; 8 bases fit TRBD1. Unmatched junction bases numbered 7, after V lost 3 bases and J lost 0 bases. CDR3 length equals 17 residues. Germline-derived CDR1 and CDR2 are MNHEY and SMNVEV (reference sequence). The CDR3 is CASSFGTGPFSGNTIYF. The DNA for the CDR3 is TGTGCCAGCAGTTTCGGGACAGGCCCGTTCTCTGGAAACACCATATATTTT.

This chain joins TRBV11-2 and TRBJ2-2, with a possible D match to TRBD1 (5 bases). Trimming shortened V by 0 bases and J by 6 bases, and 8 bases separated the two germline ends. Germline V CDR1 and CDR2: SGHAT, FQNNGV. The CDR3 sequence is 14 residues long. The CDR3 protein is CASSLEPGSGELFF. As DNA, the CDR3 is TGTGCCAGCAGCTTAGAACCAGGGTCCGGGGAGCTGTTTTTT.

The gene calls are TRBV19 and TRBJ2-1; 9 nucleotides match TRBD1. The J segment lost 2 bases and the V segment lost 8 bases, leaving 1 base of the junction unmatched. Germline CDR1 is LNHDA and CDR2 is SQIVND (reference sequence). CDR3 length: 13 amino acids. CDR3: CASGQGPYNEQFF. The CDR3 coding sequence is TGTGCCAGTGGACAGGGGCCCTACAATGAGCAGTTCTTC.

This chain joins TRBV2 and TRBJ2-1, with D unresolved. Per the germline V gene, CDR1 is SNHLY and CDR2 is FYNNEI. The CDR3 spans 13 residues. V was pared by 3 bases and J by 10 bases, with 13 bases between. CDR3 region: CASSDGRVGEQFF. CDR3 sequence (DNA): TGTGCCAGCAGTGATGGCCGGGTTGGGGAGCAGTTCTTC.

This clone was seen a handful of times. The rearrangement joins TRBV28 to TRBJ1-1; D is perhaps TRBD1 (5 bases). V lost 3 bases to trimming and J lost 0 bases, with 11 bases between them. CDR3 length equals 15 residues. From germline, CDR1 is MDHEN and CDR2 SYDVKM. CDR3 DNA sequence: TGTGCCAGCAGTTTGAGTTTGGGGGTGAACACTGAAGCTTTCTTT. Protein sequence: CASSLSLGVNTEAFF.

The chain recombines TRBV19 with TRBJ2-3; D unclear. Trimming took 5 bases from V and 2 from J, leaving 5 bases between them. Per germline, CDR1 LNHDA and CDR2 SQIVND (reference sequence). The CDR3 has 12 residues. CDR3 sequence (DNA): TGTGCCAGTAGTGACCTCACAGATACGCAGTATTTT. Translating it yields CASSDLTDTQYF.

Regarding this clone: At the DNA level, this CDR3 is encoded by other sequences in the same sample as well. V gene TRBV28 combines with J gene TRBJ2-1, with 9 bases identical to TRBD1. The germline V gene encodes CDR1 MDHEN and CDR2 SYDVKM. The CDR3 extends over 15 amino acids. V dropped 3 bases and J dropped 0; count of bases not matched to a gene: 0. CDR3 amino acids: CASSLDRGSYNEQFF. In nucleotides, the CDR3 is TGTGCCAGCAGTTTGGACAGGGGCTCCTACAATGAGCAGTTCTTC.

The V and J genes are TRBV27 and TRBJ2-7, with no clear D. The CDR3 length is 14 residues. Looked up from germline, CDR1 is MNHEY and CDR2 is SMNVEV (reference sequence). Trimming removed 5 bases from V and 0 bases from J, with 11 bases in between. The CDR3 sequence is CASSTSGSSYEQYF. The CDR3 bases are TGTGCCAGCAGTACTTCCGGAAGCTCCTACGAGCAGTACTTC.

This chain links TRBV27 with TRBJ2-1, with 7 bases that match TRBD2. Germline V gene sequence: CDR1 MNHEY, CDR2 SMNVEV (reference sequence). Trimming took 6 bases from V and 0 from J; bases not matched to a gene: 5. This CDR3 comprises 15 residues. This CDR3 reads CASSQGGSSYNEQFF. The CDR3, as DNA: TGTGCCAGCAGCCAAGGCGGGAGCTCCTACAATGAGCAGTTCTTC.

This chain connects TRBV9 to TRBJ1-1; D is uncertain. The V gene's germline CDR1 is SGDLS and CDR2 YYNGEE. This CDR3 has 13 residues. Between the trimmed V and J ends, which lost 0 bases and 6 bases, there was a span of 9 bases. CDR3 residues: CASSVVMFAEAFF. CDR3 nucleotide sequence: TGTGCCAGCAGCGTAGTAATGTTCGCTGAAGCTTTCTTT.

J is TRBJ2-3 and V is TRBV5-1; D is undetermined. Germline V gives CDR1 SGHRS, CDR2 YFSETQ. V gave up 2 bases and J gave up 5 bases, with 6 bases separating them. The CDR3 has 12 amino acids. The CDR3 here is CASSFELDTQYF. The CDR3 region has the DNA TGCGCCAGCAGCTTTGAACTAGATACGCAGTATTTT.

The CDR3 nucleotides are TGTGCCAGCAGCCGCAAAGACACGGGAAAACTGTTTTTT. It specifies CASSRKDTGKLFF. The chain uses TRBV28 and TRBJ1-4; no clear D. From germline, CDR1 is MDHEN and CDR2 SYDVKM. Trimming left V 6 bases short and J 10 bases short, with 15 bases between. The CDR3 is 13 residues long.

This clone appeared once. The chain carries TRBV30 and TRBJ1-5; 7 positions match TRBD1. The CDR3 spans 15 residues. The germline CDR1 and CDR2 sequences are GTSNPN and SVGIG (reference sequence). Trimming took 5 bases from V and 0 from J; bases not matched to a gene: 7. CDR3 sequence (DNA): TGTGCCTGGTGCCGGGACAGTGATAGCAATCAGCCCCAGCATTTT. It specifies CAWCRDSDSNQPQHF.

The chain couples TRBV5-4 to TRBJ1-2; 8 nucleotides align to TRBD1. The CDR3 runs 16 residues. V trimming: 3 bases; J trimming: 7 bases; junction bases outside the gene matches: 14. Germline loops: CDR1 SGHNT, CDR2 YYREEE (reference sequence). CDR3 residues: CASSYDRGNLLGGYTF. CDR3 DNA sequence: TGTGCCAGCAGCTACGACAGGGGAAATCTACTAGGTGGCTACACCTTC.

The chain recombines TRBV6-6 with TRBJ1-2, with a possible D match to TRBD1 (5 bases). The CDR3 is 16 residues long. Trimming removed 2 bases at V and 0 bases at J, with 13 bases between. Germline V gene sequence: CDR1 MNHNY, CDR2 SVGAGI (reference sequence). The CDR3 DNA follows: TGTGCCAGCAGTTACAGATTACAGGCTACTAACTATGGCTACACCTTC. It yields the protein CASSYRLQATNYGYTF.

The V call is TRBV29-1, the J call TRBJ1-1; no reliable D call. Between the trimmed V and J ends, which lost 1 base and 10 bases, there was a span of 10 bases. Germline CDR1 reads SQVTM; CDR2 reads ANQGSEA. This CDR3 is 11 amino acids long. DNA for the CDR3: TGCAGCGTTGAAGCCCCTCGGGGAGCTTTCTTT. Its translation: CSVEAPRGAFF.

The chain carries TRBV30 and TRBJ2-7; D is uncertain. Trimming took 3 bases from V and 3 from J, leaving 6 bases between them. The germline V gene encodes CDR1 GTSNPN and CDR2 SVGIG (reference sequence). The CDR3 is 11 residues long. DNA for the CDR3: TGTGCCTGGAGGCGCAGCTACGAGCAGTACTTC. Its translation: CAWRRSYEQYF.

The chain has TRBV5-5 and TRBJ1-1; the D gene is possibly TRBD1 (6 bases). V gave up 5 bases and J gave up 4 bases, with 12 bases separating them. The CDR3 sequence is 13 residues long. Germline loops: CDR1 SGHKS, CDR2 YYEKEE (reference sequence). Here the CDR3 DNA reads TGTGCCAGCAGACAAAGGGGGGTCACTGAAGCTTTCTTT. This sequence encodes CASRQRGVTEAFF.

This chain connects TRBV28 to TRBJ1-3; D unresolved. CDR1 and CDR2 from the germline V gene are MDHEN and SYDVKM. Trimming cost V 2 bases and J 0 bases, with 8 bases left between them. CDR3 length equals 15 residues. CDR3 bases: TGTGCCAGCAGTTTAGATGTGGTCTCTGGAAACACCATATATTTT. Its protein product is CASSLDVVSGNTIYF.

The rearrangement uses TRBV7-2 and TRBJ2-3; 12 bases align to TRBD1. The germline V gene encodes CDR1 SGHTA and CDR2 FQGNSA. V gave up 5 bases and J gave up 3 bases; unmatched junction bases: 12. The CDR3 has 18 amino acids. The CDR3 is CASSPRDRGLFDTDTQYF. In nucleotides, the CDR3 is TGTGCCAGCAGCCCGCGGGACAGGGGGCTATTTGATACAGATACGCAGTATTTT.

The chain couples TRBV6-6 to TRBJ1-4, with 7 nucleotides matching TRBD1. The CDR3 totals 16 residues. Germline CDR1 and CDR2: MNHNY and SVGAGI (reference sequence). V gave up 7 bases and J gave up 4 bases; unmatched junction bases: 12. The CDR3 DNA reads as TGTGCCAGCACCCACACGCCGGGACAGCTTAATGAAAAACTGTTTTTT. This sequence encodes CASTHTPGQLNEKLFF.

The chain combines TRBV12-3 or TRBV12-4 with TRBJ1-1; a possible D gene is TRBD1 (5 bases). The germline V and J ends were trimmed by 4 bases and 3 bases, with 9 bases remaining between them. The CDR3 totals 13 residues. The CDR3 coding sequence is TGTGCCAGCAGTTCAGGGACTGACACTGAAGCTTTCTTT. It is translated as CASSSGTDTEAFF.

V usage is TRBV10-3 and J usage is TRBJ2-3; D remains unclear. Trimming took 5 bases from V and 3 from J, leaving 6 bases between them. Looked up from germline, CDR1 is ENHRY and CDR2 is SYGVKD. The CDR3 runs to 12 residues. The CDR3 is CAISQGTDTQYF. CDR3 DNA: TGTGCCATCAGTCAAGGGACAGATACGCAGTATTTT.